This entry describes one T cell receptor (beta chain). This sample stems from a study of patients and donors after allogeneic stem cell transplantation. TCRdb passed the RT-PCR reads through MiXCR, listing each CDR3 protein once. The table includes about 40,000 distinct CDR3 sequences, roughly 30% detected once. CDR1 and CDR2 from the germline V gene are SGHKS and YYEKEE (reference sequence). The CDR3 length is 13 residues. Trimming pared 4 bases from V and 7 bases from J, leaving 11 bases between. Sample: blood, either unsorted or a sorted T cell fraction (not recorded which). This chain connects TRBV5-5 to TRBJ2-2, with D unclear. This receptor was obtained from a human donor who was either an allogeneic HSCT recipient or a stem cell or donor lymphocyte infusion donor (not recorded which). It is not recorded whose cells these are; they may come from a transplant donor. The CDR3 is CASSISADGELFF. The CDR3 DNA sequence: TGTGCCAGCAGCATAAGTGCGGACGGGGAGCTGTTTTTT.